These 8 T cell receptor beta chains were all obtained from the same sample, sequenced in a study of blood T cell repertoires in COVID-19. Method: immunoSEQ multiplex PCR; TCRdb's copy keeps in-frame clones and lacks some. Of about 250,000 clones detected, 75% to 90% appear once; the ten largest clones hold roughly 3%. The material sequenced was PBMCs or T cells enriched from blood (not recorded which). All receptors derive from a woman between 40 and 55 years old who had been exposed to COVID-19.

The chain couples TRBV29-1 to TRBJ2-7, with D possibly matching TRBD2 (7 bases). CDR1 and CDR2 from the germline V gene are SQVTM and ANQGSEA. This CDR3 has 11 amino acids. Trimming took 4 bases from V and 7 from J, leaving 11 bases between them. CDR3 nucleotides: TGCAGCGTTGGTGGGGGGGCAGAGCAGTACTTC. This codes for CSVGGGAEQYF.

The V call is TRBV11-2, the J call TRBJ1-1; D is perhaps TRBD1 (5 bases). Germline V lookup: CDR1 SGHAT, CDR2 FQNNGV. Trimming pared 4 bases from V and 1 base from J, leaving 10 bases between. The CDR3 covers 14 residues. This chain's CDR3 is CASSYETANTEAFF. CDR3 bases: TGTGCCAGCAGCTATGAGACAGCGAACACTGAAGCTTTCTTT.

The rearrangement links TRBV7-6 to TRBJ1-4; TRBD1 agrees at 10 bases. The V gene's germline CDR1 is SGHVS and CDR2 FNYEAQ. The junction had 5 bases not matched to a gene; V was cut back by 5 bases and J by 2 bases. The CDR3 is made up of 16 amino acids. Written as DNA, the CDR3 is TGTGCCAGCAGCCCCCGGACAGGGGGGACTAATGAAAAACTGTTTTTT. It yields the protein CASSPRTGGTNEKLFF.

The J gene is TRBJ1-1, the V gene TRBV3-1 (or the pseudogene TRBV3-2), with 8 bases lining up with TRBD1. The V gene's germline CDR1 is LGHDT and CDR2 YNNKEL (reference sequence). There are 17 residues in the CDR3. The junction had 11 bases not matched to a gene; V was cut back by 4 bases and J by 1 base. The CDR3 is CASSPQPGGSGNTEAFF. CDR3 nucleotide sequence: TGTGCCAGCAGCCCGCAACCAGGGGGCTCTGGGAACACTGAAGCTTTCTTT.

This CDR3 reads CASSISTGTGYTF. The DNA of the CDR3 is TGTGCCAGTAGTATCTCGACAGGGACTGGCTACACCTTC. J is TRBJ1-2 and V is TRBV19; 7 nucleotides agree with TRBD1. V gave up 3 bases and J gave up 7 bases; unmatched junction bases: 5. Germline V lookup: CDR1 LNHDA, CDR2 SQIVND (reference sequence). The CDR3 sequence is 13 residues long. Based on the CDR3 plus reference TRBV19 and TRBJ1-2, the full variable domain is DGGITQSPKYLFRKEGQNVTLSCEQNLNHDAMYWYRQDPGQGLRLIYYSQIVNDFQKGDIAEGYSVSREKKESFPLTVTSAQKNPTAFYLCASSISTGTGYTFGSGTRLTVV.

The CDR3 here is CASSVMGLAGSEQFF. Written as DNA, the CDR3 is TGTGCCAGCAGCGTAATGGGGCTAGCGGGAAGTGAGCAGTTCTTC. The chain combines TRBV9 with TRBJ2-1, with 9 bases lining up with TRBD2. CDR1 SGDLS and CDR2 YYNGEE come from the germline V gene. After removal of 1 base from V and 9 bases from J, the junction contained 8 bases not matched to a gene. The CDR3 loop spans 15 amino acids.

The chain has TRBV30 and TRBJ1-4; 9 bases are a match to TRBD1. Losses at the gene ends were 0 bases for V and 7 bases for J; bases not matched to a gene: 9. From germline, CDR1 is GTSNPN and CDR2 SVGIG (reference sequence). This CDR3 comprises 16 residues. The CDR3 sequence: CAWSVFRLDRGEKLFF. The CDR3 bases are TGTGCCTGGAGTGTATTTAGGCTGGACAGGGGTGAAAAACTGTTTTTT.

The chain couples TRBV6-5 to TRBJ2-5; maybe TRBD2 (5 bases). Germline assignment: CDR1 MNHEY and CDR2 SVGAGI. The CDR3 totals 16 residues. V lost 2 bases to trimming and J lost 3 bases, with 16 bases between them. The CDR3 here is CASSYAPRTGKETQYF. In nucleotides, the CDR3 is TGTGCCAGCAGTTACGCCCCCAGGACTGGAAAAGAGACCCAGTACTTC.